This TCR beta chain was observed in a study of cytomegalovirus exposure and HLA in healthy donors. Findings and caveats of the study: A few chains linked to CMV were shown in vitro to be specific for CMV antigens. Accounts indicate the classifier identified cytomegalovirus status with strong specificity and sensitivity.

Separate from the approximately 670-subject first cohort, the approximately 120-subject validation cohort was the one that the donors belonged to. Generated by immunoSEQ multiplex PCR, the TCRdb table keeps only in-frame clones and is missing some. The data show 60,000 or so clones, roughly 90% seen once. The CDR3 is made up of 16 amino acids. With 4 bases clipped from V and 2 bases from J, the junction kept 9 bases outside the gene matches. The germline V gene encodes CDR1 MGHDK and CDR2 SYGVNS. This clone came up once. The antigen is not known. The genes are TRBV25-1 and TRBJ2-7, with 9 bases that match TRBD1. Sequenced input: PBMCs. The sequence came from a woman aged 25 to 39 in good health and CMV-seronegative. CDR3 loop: CASSGPTGTGTYEQYF. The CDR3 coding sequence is TGTGCCAGCAGTGGGCCTACCGGGACAGGGACCTACGAGCAGTACTTC.